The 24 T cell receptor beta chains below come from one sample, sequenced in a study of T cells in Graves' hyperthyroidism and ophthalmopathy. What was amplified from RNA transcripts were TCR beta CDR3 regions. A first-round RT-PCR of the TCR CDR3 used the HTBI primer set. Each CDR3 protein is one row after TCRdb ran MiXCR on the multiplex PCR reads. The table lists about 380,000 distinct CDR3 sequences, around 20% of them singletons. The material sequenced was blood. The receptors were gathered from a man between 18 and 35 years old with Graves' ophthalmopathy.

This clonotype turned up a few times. The CDR3 DNA is TGCAGCGTCGGCCGTTCGGGGGTGGGGTCTGAAGCTTTCTTT. It encodes CSVGRSGVGSEAFF. The rearrangement links TRBV29-1 to TRBJ1-1; possibly TRBD1 for D (5 bases). V was pared by 6 bases and J by 6 bases, with 20 bases between. Germline V lookup: CDR1 SQVTM, CDR2 ANQGSEA. This CDR3 has 14 amino acids.

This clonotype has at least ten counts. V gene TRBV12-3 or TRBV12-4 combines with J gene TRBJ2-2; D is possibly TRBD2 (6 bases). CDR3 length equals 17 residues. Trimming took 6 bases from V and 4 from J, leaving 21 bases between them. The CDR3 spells CASSKDNGGTATGELFF. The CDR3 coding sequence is TGTGCCAGCAGCAAAGACAATGGCGGGACTGCCACCGGGGAGCTGTTTTTT.

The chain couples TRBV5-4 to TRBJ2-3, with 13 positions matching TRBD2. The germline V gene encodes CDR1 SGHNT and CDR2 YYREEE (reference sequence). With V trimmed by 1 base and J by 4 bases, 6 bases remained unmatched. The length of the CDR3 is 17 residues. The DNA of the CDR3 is TGTGCCAGCAGCTTGAAACTAGCGGGGGGGCCGTCAGATACGCAGTATTTT. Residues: CASSLKLAGGPSDTQYF.

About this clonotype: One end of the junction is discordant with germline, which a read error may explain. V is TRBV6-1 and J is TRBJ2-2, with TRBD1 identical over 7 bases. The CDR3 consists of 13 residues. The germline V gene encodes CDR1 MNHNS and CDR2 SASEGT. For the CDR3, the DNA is TGTGCCAGCACCCCACAGGGGAGAGGGGAGCCGTTTTTT. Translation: CASTPQGRGEPFF.

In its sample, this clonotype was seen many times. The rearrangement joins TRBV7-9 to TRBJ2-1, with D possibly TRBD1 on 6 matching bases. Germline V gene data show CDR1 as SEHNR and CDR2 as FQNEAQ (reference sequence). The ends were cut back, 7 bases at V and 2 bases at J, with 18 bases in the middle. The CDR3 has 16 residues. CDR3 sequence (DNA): TGTGCCAGCACAAATGGGGGCAGCCGAGCCTACAATGAGCAGTTCTTC. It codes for CASTNGGSRAYNEQFF.

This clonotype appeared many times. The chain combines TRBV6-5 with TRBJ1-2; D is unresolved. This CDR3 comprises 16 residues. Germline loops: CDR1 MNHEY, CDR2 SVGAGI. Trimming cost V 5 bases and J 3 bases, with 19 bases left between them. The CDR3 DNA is TGTGCCAGCAGTCCCTCGAGGACCGTAATCGACTATGGCTACACCTTC. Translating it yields CASSPSRTVIDYGYTF.

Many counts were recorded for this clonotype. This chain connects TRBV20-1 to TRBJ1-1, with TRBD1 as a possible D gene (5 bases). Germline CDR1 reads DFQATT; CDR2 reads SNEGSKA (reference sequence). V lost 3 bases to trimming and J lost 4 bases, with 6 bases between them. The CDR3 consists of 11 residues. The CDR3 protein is CSASGGTEAFF. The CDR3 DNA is TGCAGTGCTAGTGGGGGCACTGAAGCTTTCTTT.

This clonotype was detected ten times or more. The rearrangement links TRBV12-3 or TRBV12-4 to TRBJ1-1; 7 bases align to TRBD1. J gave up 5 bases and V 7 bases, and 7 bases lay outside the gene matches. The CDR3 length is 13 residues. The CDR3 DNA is TGTGCCAGCACCCTCCCAGGGGGTACTGAAGCTTTCTTT. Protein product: CASTLPGGTEAFF.

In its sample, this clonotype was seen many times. DNA for the CDR3: TGCGCCAGCAGCCCCAATAAGGGGGGGTGGACCACAGATACGCAGTATTTT. It encodes CASSPNKGGWTTDTQYF. The chain joins TRBV5-1 to TRBJ2-3; a possible D gene is TRBD2 (7 bases). Germline V gene data show CDR1 as SGHRS and CDR2 as YFSETQ. This CDR3 region has 17 residues. Between the trimmed V and J ends, which lost 4 bases and 2 bases, there was a span of 20 bases.

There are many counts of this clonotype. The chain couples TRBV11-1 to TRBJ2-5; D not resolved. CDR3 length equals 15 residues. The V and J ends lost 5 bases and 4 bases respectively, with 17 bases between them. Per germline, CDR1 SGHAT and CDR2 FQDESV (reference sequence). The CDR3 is CASSPPDTERETQYF. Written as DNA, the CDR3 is TGTGCCAGCAGCCCCCCTGATACAGAGAGAGAGACCCAGTACTTC.

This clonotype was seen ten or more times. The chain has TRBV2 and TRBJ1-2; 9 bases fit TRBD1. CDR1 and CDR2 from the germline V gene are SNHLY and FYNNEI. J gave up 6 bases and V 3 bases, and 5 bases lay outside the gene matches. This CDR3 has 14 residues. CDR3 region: CASSDPQGADGYTF. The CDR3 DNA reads TGTGCCAGCAGTGACCCACAGGGGGCAGATGGCTACACCTTC.

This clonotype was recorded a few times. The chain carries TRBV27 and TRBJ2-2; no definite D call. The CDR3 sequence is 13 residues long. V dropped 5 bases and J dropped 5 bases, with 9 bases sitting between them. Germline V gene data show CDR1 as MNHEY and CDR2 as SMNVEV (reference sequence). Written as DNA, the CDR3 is TGTGCCAGCAGTGGCAGTAGGACCGGGGAGCTGTTTTTT. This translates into CASSGSRTGELFF.

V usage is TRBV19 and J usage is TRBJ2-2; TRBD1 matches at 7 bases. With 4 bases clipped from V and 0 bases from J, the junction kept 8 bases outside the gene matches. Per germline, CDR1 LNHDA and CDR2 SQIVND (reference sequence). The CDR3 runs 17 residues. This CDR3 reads CASSTPQTGPNTGELFF. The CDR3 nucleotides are TGTGCCAGTAGTACCCCCCAGACAGGGCCGAACACCGGGGAGCTGTTTTTT. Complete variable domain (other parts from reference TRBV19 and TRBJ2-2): DGGITQSPKYLFRKEGQNVTLSCEQNLNHDAMYWYRQDPGQGLRLIYYSQIVNDFQKGDIAEGYSVSREKKESFPLTVTSAQKNPTAFYLCASSTPQTGPNTGELFFGEGSRLTVL.

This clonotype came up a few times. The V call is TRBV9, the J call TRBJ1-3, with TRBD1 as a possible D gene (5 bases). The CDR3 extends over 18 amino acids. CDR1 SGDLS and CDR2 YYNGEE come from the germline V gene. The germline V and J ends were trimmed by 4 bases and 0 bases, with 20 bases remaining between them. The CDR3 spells CASSFHSGTVVSGNTIYF. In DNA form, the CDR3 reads TGTGCCAGCAGCTTCCACTCCGGGACGGTCGTCTCTGGAAACACCATATATTTT.

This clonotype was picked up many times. The CDR3 reads CASSFVLDTQYF. DNA of the CDR3: TGTGCCAGCAGCTTCGTTCTTGATACGCAGTATTTT. V gene TRBV11-2 combines with J gene TRBJ2-3; the D is unclear. CDR3 length: 12 amino acids. Deletions cut 3 bases from V and 6 bases from J, with 7 bases between. The germline V gene has CDR1 SGHAT and CDR2 FQNNGV.

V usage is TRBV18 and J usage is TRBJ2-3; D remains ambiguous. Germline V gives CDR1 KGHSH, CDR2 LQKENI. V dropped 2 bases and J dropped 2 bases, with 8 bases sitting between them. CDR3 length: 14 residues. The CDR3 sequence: CASSPGGTTDTQYF. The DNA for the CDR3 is TGTGCCAGCTCACCAGGCGGAACCACAGATACGCAGTATTTT.

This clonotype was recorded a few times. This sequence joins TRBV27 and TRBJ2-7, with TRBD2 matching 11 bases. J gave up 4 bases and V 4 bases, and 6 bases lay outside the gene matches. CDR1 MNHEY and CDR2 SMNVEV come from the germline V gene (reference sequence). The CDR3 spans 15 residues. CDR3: CASSSPSGGYYEQYF. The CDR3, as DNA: TGTGCCAGCAGTTCCCCTAGCGGGGGGTATTACGAGCAGTACTTC.

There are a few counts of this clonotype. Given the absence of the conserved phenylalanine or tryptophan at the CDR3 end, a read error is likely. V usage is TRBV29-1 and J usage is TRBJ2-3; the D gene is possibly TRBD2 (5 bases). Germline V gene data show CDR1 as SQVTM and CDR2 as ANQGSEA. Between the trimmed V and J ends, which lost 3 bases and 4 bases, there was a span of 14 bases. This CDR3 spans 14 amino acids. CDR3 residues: CSVEANSVSDTQYV. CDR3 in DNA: TGCAGCGTTGAGGCGAATAGCGTTTCAGATACGCAGTATGTT.

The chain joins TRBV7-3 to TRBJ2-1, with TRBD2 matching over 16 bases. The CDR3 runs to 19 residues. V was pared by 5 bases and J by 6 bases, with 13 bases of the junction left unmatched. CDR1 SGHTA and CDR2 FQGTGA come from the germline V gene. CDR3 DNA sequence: TGTGCCAGCAGCGAAACCGGGACTAGCGGGGGGGGACCTCGCAATGAGCAGTTCTTC. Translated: CASSETGTSGGGPRNEQFF. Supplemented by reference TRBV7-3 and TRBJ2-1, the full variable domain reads GAGVSQTPSNKVTEKGKYVELRCDPISGHTALYWYRQSLGQGPEFLIYFQGTGAADDSGLPNDRFFAVRPEGSVSTLKIQRTERGDSAVYLCASSETGTSGGGPRNEQFFGPGTRLTVL.

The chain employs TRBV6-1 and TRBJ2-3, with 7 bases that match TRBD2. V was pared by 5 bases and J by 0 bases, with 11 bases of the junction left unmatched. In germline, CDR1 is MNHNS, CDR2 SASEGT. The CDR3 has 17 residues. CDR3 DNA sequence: TGTGCCAGCAGTTCCCGGGGGGAGCGGTGGAGCACAGATACGCAGTATTTT. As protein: CASSSRGERWSTDTQYF.

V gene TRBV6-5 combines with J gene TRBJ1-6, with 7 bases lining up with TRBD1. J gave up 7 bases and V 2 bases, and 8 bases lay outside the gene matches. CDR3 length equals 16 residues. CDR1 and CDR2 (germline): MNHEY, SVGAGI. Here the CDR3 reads CASSYETGTENSPLHF. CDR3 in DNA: TGTGCCAGCAGTTACGAAACCGGGACAGAAAATTCACCCCTCCACTTT.

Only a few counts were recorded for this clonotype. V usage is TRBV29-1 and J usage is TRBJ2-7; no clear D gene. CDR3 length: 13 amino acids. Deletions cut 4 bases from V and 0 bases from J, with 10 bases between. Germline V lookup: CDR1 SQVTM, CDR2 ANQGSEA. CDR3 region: CSVAQRSSYEQYF. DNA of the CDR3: TGCAGCGTTGCCCAAAGGAGCTCCTACGAGCAGTACTTC.

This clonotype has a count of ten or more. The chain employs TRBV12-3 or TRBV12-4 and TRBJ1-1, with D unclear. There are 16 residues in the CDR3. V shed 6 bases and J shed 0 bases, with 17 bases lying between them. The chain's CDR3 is CASSPRLHGLNTEAFF. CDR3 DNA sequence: TGTGCCAGCAGCCCTCGCCTTCATGGGCTGAACACTGAAGCTTTCTTT.

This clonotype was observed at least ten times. This CDR3 is CASLHNYEQYF. CDR3 DNA: TGTGCCAGCTTACACAACTACGAGCAGTACTTC. This chain joins TRBV28 and TRBJ2-7; D remains ambiguous. The V gene's germline CDR1 is MDHEN and CDR2 SYDVKM. Trimming took off 8 bases at V and 3 bases at J, with 8 bases between the two ends. There are 11 residues in the CDR3.